This T cell receptor (beta chain) was sequenced in a study of CD8 T cells in Susac syndrome. The CDR3 extends over 15 amino acids. Germline lookup yields CDR1 LNHDA and CDR2 SQIVND (reference sequence). J gave up 5 bases and V 5 bases, and 4 bases lay outside the gene matches. Reverse transcription of about 0.45 to 1 ug RNA was carried out with random hexamers. TCRdb fed the immunoSEQ multiplex PCR reads into MiXCR, producing one record per CDR3 protein. Seen here are around 280,000 distinct CDR3 sequences, around 90% observed once, and the top ten hold roughly 0.059%. The table lists this clonotype with a few counts.

This chain uses TRBV19 with TRBJ1-5, with 12 bases lining up with TRBD1. Sequenced: CD4+ T cells from PBMCs. The TCR comes from a human donor with multiple sclerosis. CDR3 DNA sequence: TGTGCCAGTAGTCGGGACAGGGGGCAGGATCAGCCCCAGCATTTT. Translation: CASSRDRGQDQPQHF.